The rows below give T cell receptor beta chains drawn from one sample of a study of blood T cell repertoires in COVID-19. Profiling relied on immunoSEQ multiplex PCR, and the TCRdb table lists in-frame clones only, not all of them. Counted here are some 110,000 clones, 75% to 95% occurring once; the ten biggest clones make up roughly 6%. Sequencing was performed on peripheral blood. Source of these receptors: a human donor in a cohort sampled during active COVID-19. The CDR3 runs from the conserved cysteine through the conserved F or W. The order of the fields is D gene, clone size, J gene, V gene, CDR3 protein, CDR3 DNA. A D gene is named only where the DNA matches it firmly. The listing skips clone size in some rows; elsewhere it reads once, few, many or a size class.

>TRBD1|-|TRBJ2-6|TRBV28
CALGDRSSGANVLTF
TGTGCCCTAGGGGACAGGAGCTCCGGGGCCAACGTCCTGACTTTC
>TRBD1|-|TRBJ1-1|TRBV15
CATSARQGRAFF
TGTGCCACCAGCGCCCGACAGGGACGGGCTTTCTTT
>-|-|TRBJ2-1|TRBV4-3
CASSQDRAPYNEQFF
TGCGCCAGCAGCCAAGACAGGGCCCCCTACAATGAGCAGTTCTTC
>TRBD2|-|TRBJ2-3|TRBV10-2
CASSEPGLADSTDTQYF
TGCGCCAGCAGTGAACCCGGACTAGCGGATAGCACAGATACGCAGTATTTT
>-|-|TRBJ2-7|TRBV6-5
CASSLDSPTTYEQYF
TGTGCCAGCAGTCTTGACAGCCCAACCACCTACGAGCAGTACTTC
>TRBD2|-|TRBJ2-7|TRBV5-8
CASSVSGSWNEQYF
TGTGCCAGCAGCGTAAGCGGGAGTTGGAACGAGCAGTACTTC
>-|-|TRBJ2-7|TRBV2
CASSVGGHSYEQYF
TGTGCCAGTAGCGTGGGGGGGCATTCCTACGAGCAGTACTTC
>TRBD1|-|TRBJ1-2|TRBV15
CATSRSSQGGYGYTF
TGTGCCACCAGCAGATCTTCACAGGGGGGGTATGGCTACACCTTC
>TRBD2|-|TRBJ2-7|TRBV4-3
CASSQSTWVGTSGSQVQYF
TGCGCCAGCAGCCAATCCACATGGGTCGGGACTAGCGGGAGTCAAGTGCAGTACTTC
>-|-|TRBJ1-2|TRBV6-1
CASSEALRGLYGYTF
TGTGCCAGCAGTGAAGCGCTCAGGGGCCTCTATGGCTACACCTTC
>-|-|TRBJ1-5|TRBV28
CASTTDSLQPQHF
TGTGCCAGCACCACGGACAGTCTTCAGCCCCAGCATTTT
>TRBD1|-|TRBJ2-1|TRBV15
CATRDTGGNEQFF
TGTGCCACCAGAGACACAGGGGGAAATGAGCAGTTCTTC
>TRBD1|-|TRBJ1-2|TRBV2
CASKRDRGFNYGYTF
TGTGCCAGTAAACGGGACAGGGGGTTTAACTATGGCTACACCTTC
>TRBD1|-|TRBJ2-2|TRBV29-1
CSVRTGSGTGELFF
TGCAGCGTGCGGACAGGGTCTGGAACCGGGGAGCTGTTTTTT
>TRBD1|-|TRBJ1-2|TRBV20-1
CSAWPGGGYTF
TGCAGTGCTTGGCCAGGGGGGGGCTACACCTTC
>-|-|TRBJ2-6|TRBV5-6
CASKIHLSGANVLTF
TGTGCCAGCAAGATACACCTCTCTGGGGCCAACGTCCTGACTTTC
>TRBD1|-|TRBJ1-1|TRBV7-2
CASSGTGGTEAFF
TGTGCCAGCAGTGGGACAGGGGGCACTGAAGCTTTCTTT
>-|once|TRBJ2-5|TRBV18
CASSPAEAQYF
TGTGCCAGCTCACCGGCGGAGGCCCAGTACTTC
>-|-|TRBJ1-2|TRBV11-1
CASSLGSQTNYGYTF
TGTGCCAGCAGCTTAGGGAGCCAGACCAACTATGGCTACACCTTC
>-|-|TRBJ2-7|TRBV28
CASTTGNEQYF
TGTGCCAGCACGACAGGTAACGAGCAGTACTTC
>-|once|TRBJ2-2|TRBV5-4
CASSLDIDTGELFF
TGTGCCAGCAGCTTGGACATTGACACCGGGGAGCTGTTTTTT
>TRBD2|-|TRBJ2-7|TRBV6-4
CASSRLAGGEQYF
TGTGCCAGCAGTCGACTAGCGGGGGGTGAGCAGTACTTC
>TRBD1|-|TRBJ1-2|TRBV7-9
CASSNLGTGTYGYTF
TGTGCCAGCAGCAATCTCGGGACAGGAACCTATGGCTACACCTTC
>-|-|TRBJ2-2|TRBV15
CATSRVALPGGELFF
TGTGCCACCAGCAGAGTGGCCCTGCCAGGGGGGGAGCTGTTTTTT
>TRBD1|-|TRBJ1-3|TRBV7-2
CASSYGQADSGNTIYF
TGTGCCAGCAGCTATGGACAGGCTGACTCTGGAAACACCATATATTTT
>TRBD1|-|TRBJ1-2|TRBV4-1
CASSPKVGQGLYYGYTF
TGCGCCAGCAGCCCTAAGGTTGGACAGGGTTTATACTATGGCTACACCTTC
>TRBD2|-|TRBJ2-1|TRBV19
CASGRAYNEQFF
TGTGCCAGCGGGAGGGCCTACAATGAGCAGTTCTTC
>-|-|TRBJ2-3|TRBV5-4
CASSLLLGASTDTQYF
TGTGCCAGCAGCTTGTTGCTGGGAGCTAGCACAGATACGCAGTATTTT
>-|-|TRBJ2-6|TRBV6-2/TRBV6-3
CASSTGGANVLTF
TGTGCCAGCAGCACGGGTGGGGCCAACGTCCTGACTTTC
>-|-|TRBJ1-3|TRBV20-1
CSASGLSGNTIYF
TGCAGTGCTAGTGGTCTCTCTGGAAACACCATATATTTT
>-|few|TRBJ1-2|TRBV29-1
CSVEVQLAGGYTF
TGCAGCGTTGAAGTACAGCTTGCGGGAGGCTACACCTTC
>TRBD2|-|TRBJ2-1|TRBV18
CASSPPGSGSRHEQFF
TGTGCCAGCTCACCACCAGGTAGCGGGAGTCGGCATGAGCAGTTCTTC
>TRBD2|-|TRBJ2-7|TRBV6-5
CASSPRTSGRSEQYF
TGTGCCAGCAGTCCCCGGACTAGCGGGAGGAGCGAGCAGTACTTC
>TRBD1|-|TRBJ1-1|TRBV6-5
CASRTVDRYEAFF
TGTGCCAGCCGTACCGTGGACAGGTATGAAGCTTTCTTT
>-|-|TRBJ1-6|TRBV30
CAWSVMAQLYNSPLHF
TGTGCCTGGAGTGTAATGGCTCAACTATATAATTCACCCCTCCACTTT
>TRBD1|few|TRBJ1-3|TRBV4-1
CASSQDGTDGNTIYF
TGCGCCAGCAGCCAAGATGGGACAGATGGAAACACCATATATTTT
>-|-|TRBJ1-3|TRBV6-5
CASRNTPPGEAIYF
TGTGCCAGCAGGAACACCCCGCCAGGGGAAGCCATATATTTT
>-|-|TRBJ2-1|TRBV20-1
CSASPGSSLSEQFF
TGCAGTGCTAGTCCGGGTTCCTCTCTCAGTGAGCAGTTCTTC
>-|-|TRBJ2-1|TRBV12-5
CASGFNTHPTDPPSLIPNEQFF
TGTGCTAGTGGTTTCAACACACACCCAACCGATCCCCCCAGTTTAATCCCCAATGAGCAGTTCTTC
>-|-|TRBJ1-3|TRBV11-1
CASSRAQENTIYF
TGTGCCAGCAGCCGCGCCCAGGAAAACACCATATATTTT
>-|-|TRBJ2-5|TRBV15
CATSRDRRKGRLEETQYF
TGTGCCACCAGCAGAGATAGGCGGAAAGGGCGACTAGAAGAGACCCAGTACTTC
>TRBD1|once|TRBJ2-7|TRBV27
CASGRQGPGEQYF
TGTGCCAGCGGTCGACAGGGGCCTGGGGAGCAGTACTTC
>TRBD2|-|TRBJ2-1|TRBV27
CASREGLAVYNEQFF
TGTGCCAGCAGGGAGGGTCTAGCGGTTTACAATGAGCAGTTCTTC
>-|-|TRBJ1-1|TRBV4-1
CASSQMRAHTEAFF
TGCGCCAGCAGCCAGATGAGGGCTCACACTGAAGCTTTCTTT
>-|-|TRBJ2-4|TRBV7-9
CASSSTQNIQYF
TGTGCCAGCAGCTCTACGCAAAACATTCAGTACTTC
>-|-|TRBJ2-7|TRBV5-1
CASSLARSTSVTVTYEQYF
TGCGCCAGCAGCTTGGCCAGGTCTACATCAGTGACAGTAACCTACGAGCAGTACTTC
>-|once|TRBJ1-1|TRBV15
CATSSRQNTEAFF
TGTGCCACCAGCAGCAGACAGAACACTGAAGCTTTCTTT
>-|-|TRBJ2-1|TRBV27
CASSLTGESFNEQFF
TGTGCCAGCAGTTTAACGGGGGAAAGCTTTAATGAGCAGTTCTTC
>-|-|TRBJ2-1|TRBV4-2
CASSQEIWRLVEYNEQFF
TGTGCCAGCAGCCAAGAAATCTGGAGACTAGTCGAATACAATGAGCAGTTCTTC
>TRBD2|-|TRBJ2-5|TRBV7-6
CASSLRGSGRALETQYF
TGTGCCAGCTCCCTTAGGGGTAGTGGGAGGGCCTTGGAGACCCAGTACTTC
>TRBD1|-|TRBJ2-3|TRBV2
CASRTGTENLDTQYF
TGTGCCAGCAGGACCGGGACAGAGAATTTAGATACGCAGTATTTT
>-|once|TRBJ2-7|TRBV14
CASSLPAGAAEQYF
TGTGCCAGCAGCCTCCCGGCAGGGGCGGCCGAGCAGTACTTC
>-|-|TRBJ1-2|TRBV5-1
CASSLDVRGGYTF
TGCGCCAGCAGCTTGGACGTCCGAGGGGGCTACACCTTC
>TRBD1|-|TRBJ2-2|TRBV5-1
CASRGTGLNTGELFF
TGCGCCAGCAGGGGGACAGGGCTAAACACCGGGGAGCTGTTTTTT
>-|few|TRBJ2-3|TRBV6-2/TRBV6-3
CASSYVATDTQYF
TGTGCCAGCAGTTACGTGGCAACAGATACGCAGTATTTT
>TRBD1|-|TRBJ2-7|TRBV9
CASSEGDRGPYEQYF
TGTGCCAGCAGCGAAGGGGACAGGGGGCCCTACGAGCAGTACTTC